This T cell receptor (beta chain) was identified in a study of blood T cell repertoires in COVID-19. Germline trimming cut 0 bases from V and 1 base from J; bases unmatched to any gene: 6. The germline CDR1 and CDR2 sequences are LGHNA and YSLEER. The length of the CDR3 is 18 residues. Profiled with immunoSEQ multiplex PCR; TCRdb holds only in-frame clones, not every one. The sample shows 20,000 to 30,000 clones, 70% to 90% of them seen only once. J is TRBJ2-2 and V is TRBV4-3; TRBD1 agrees at 9 bases. The receptor's source is a man between 65 and 85 years old with acute or convalescent COVID-19. The sample was peripheral blood. In nucleotides, the CDR3 is TGCGCCAGCAGCCAAGAGGCCCCGGGACAGGGGAACACCGGGGAGCTGTTTTTT. It is translated as CASSQEAPGQGNTGELFF.